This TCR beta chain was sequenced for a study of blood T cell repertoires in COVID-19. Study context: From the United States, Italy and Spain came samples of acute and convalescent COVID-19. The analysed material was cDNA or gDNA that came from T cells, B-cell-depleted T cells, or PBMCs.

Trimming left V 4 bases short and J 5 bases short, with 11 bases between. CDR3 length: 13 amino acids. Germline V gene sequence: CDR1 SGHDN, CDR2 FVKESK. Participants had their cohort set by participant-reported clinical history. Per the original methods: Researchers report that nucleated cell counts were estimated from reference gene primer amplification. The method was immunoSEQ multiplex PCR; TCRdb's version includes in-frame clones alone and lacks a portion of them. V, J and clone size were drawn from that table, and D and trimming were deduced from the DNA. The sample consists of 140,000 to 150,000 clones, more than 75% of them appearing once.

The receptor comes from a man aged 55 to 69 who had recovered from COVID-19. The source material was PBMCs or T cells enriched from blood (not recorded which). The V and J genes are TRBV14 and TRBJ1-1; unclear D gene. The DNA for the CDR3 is TGTGCCAGCAGCCCCACAAGATGGACTGAAGCTTTCTTT. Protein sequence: CASSPTRWTEAFF. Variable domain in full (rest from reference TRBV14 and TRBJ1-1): EAGVTQFPSHSVIEKGQTVTLRCDPISGHDNLYWYRRVMGKEIKFLLHFVKESKQDESGMPNNRFLAERTGGTYSTLKVQPAELEDSGVYFCASSPTRWTEAFFGQGTRLTVV.